This TCR beta chain was identified in a study of blood T cell repertoires in COVID-19. Turning to the study itself: Sites in the United States, Italy and Spain provided acute and convalescent COVID-19 samples. PBMCs, B-cell-depleted T cells, or T cells were the source of the cDNA or gDNA that made up the material.

Per the study methods: Counts of nucleated cells, estimated from reference gene primer amplification, were obtained. Sequencing was performed with immunoSEQ multiplex PCR; in TCRdb, only in-frame clones are kept and a portion is missing. V and J calls and clone size are copied from that table; D and trimming were computed from the DNA. The repertoire has some 370,000 clones, 87% of them found once; the top ten carry about 10%. Sequenced material: peripheral blood. This sequence was found in a woman in her twenties or thirties with COVID-19, enrolled during active disease.

The CDR3 loop reads CASSGEGPGTEAFF. In DNA form, the CDR3 reads TGTGCCAGCAGTGGAGAAGGCCCGGGCACTGAAGCTTTCTTT. The rearrangement uses TRBV2 and TRBJ1-1; D gene unclear. Germline V CDR1 and CDR2: SNHLY, FYNNEI. V was clipped by 4 bases and J by 4 bases, with 13 bases between them. The CDR3 extends over 14 amino acids.